This T cell receptor (beta chain) stems from a study of blood T cell repertoires in COVID-19. Turning to the study itself: Nucleic acid was either cDNA or gDNA, and it came from T cells, B-cell-depleted T cells, or PBMCs.

The repertoire was sequenced with immunoSEQ multiplex PCR; TCRdb's copy has only in-frame clones and lacks some. This sample has a few hundred thousand clones, with around 87% found just once. Between the trimmed V and J ends, which lost 6 bases and 1 base, there was a span of 11 bases. This CDR3 region has 13 residues. Germline CDR1 and CDR2: SGHRS and YFSETQ. This rearrangement joins TRBV5-1 to TRBJ2-7; the D gene is possibly TRBD2 (6 bases). The source is a man aged 18 to 35 who had recovered from COVID-19. The sample consisted of PBMCs or T cells enriched from blood (not recorded which). The CDR3 sequence is CASNQGLSYEQYF. CDR3 in DNA: TGCGCCAGCAACCAGGGACTTTCCTACGAGCAGTACTTC.